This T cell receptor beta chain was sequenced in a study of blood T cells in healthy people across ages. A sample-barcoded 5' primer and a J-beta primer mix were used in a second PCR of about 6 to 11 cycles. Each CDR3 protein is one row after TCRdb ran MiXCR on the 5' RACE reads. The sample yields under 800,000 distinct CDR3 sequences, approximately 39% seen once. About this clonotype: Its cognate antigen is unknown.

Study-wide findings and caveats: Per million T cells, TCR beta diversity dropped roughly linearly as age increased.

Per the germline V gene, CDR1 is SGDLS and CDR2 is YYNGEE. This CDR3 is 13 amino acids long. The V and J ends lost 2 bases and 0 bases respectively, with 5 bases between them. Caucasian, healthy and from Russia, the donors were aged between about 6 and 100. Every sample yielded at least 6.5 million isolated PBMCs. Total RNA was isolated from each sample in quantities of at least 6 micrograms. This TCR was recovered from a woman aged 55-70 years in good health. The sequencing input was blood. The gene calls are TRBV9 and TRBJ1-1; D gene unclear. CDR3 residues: CASSVQLNTEAFF. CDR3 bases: TGTGCCAGCAGCGTTCAGTTGAACACTGAAGCTTTCTTT.